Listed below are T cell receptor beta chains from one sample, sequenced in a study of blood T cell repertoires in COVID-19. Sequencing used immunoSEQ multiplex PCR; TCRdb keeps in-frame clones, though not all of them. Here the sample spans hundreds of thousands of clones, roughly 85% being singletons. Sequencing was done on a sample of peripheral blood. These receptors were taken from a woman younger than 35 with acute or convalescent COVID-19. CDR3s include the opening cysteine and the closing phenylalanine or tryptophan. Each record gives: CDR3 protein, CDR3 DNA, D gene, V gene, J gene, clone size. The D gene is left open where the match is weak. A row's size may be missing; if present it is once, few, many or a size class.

cdr3_aa: CASSKTGPEKLFF
cdr3_nt: TGTGCCAGCAGTAAGACAGGTCCGGAAAAACTGTTTTTT
d_call: -
v_call: TRBV12-3/TRBV12-4
j_call: TRBJ1-4
clone_size: -

cdr3_aa: CASSDGQQETQYF
cdr3_nt: TGTGCCAGCAGTGACGGACAGCAAGAGACCCAGTACTTC
d_call: -
v_call: TRBV6-2/TRBV6-3
j_call: TRBJ2-5
clone_size: -

cdr3_aa: CAWSSKLGADTQYF
cdr3_nt: TGTGCCTGGAGTTCGAAACTAGGCGCAGATACGCAGTATTTT
d_call: -
v_call: TRBV30
j_call: TRBJ2-3
clone_size: -

cdr3_aa: CASSPDNERRGGYTF
cdr3_nt: TGTGCCAGCAGTCCCGACAATGAACGGAGGGGCGGCTACACCTTC
d_call: -
v_call: TRBV2
j_call: TRBJ1-2
clone_size: -

cdr3_aa: CASSQDRGGTSYEQYF
cdr3_nt: TGCGCCAGCAGCCAAGATAGGGGCGGGACCTCCTACGAGCAGTACTTC
d_call: -
v_call: TRBV4-1
j_call: TRBJ2-7
clone_size: -

cdr3_aa: CASSLVTRQYF
cdr3_nt: TGTGCCAGCAGCTTAGTTACGAGGCAGTACTTC
d_call: -
v_call: TRBV11-2
j_call: TRBJ2-7
clone_size: -

cdr3_aa: CASSTGTSYNEQFF
cdr3_nt: TGCGCCAGCAGCACCGGGACATCATACAATGAGCAGTTCTTC
d_call: -
v_call: TRBV5-1
j_call: TRBJ2-1
clone_size: -

cdr3_aa: CATLLYSGANVLTF
cdr3_nt: TGTGCCACCCTCCTTTACTCTGGGGCCAACGTCCTGACTTTC
d_call: -
v_call: TRBV6-5
j_call: TRBJ2-6
clone_size: -

cdr3_aa: CASSYTPTGGTGELFF
cdr3_nt: TGTGCCAGCAGTTACACCCCGACAGGAGGAACCGGGGAGCTGTTTTTT
d_call: -
v_call: TRBV6-5
j_call: TRBJ2-2
clone_size: -

cdr3_aa: CAISESGGRGNTIYF
cdr3_nt: TGTGCCATCAGTGAGTCGGGCGGGCGAGGAAACACCATATATTTT
d_call: -
v_call: TRBV10-3
j_call: TRBJ1-3
clone_size: -

cdr3_aa: CATSDQGGTEAFF
cdr3_nt: TGTGCCACCAGTGATCAGGGCGGCACTGAAGCTTTCTTT
d_call: -
v_call: TRBV24-1
j_call: TRBJ1-1
clone_size: -

cdr3_aa: CAWSQGLSGNTIYF
cdr3_nt: TGTGCCTGGAGCCAAGGACTCTCTGGAAACACCATATATTTT
d_call: -
v_call: TRBV30
j_call: TRBJ1-3
clone_size: -

cdr3_aa: CSVEWGGINTGELFF
cdr3_nt: TGCAGCGTTGAGTGGGGGGGTATTAACACCGGGGAGCTGTTTTTT
d_call: TRBD2
v_call: TRBV29-1
j_call: TRBJ2-2
clone_size: -

cdr3_aa: CASSTGSLNTEAFF
cdr3_nt: TGCGCCAGCAGCACAGGTTCTCTAAACACTGAAGCTTTCTTT
d_call: -
v_call: TRBV5-1
j_call: TRBJ1-1
clone_size: -

cdr3_aa: CASSLNPGQRNYGYTF
cdr3_nt: TGCGCCAGCAGCCTAAATCCGGGACAGAGAAACTATGGCTACACCTTC
d_call: TRBD1
v_call: TRBV4-1
j_call: TRBJ1-2
clone_size: -

cdr3_aa: CASSVPDRVAEAFF
cdr3_nt: TGTGCCAGCAGTGTCCCGGACAGGGTCGCTGAAGCTTTCTTT
d_call: TRBD1
v_call: TRBV28
j_call: TRBJ1-1
clone_size: -

cdr3_aa: CATSDSQTGDEQFF
cdr3_nt: TGTGCCACCAGTGATTCCCAGACAGGGGATGAGCAGTTCTTC
d_call: TRBD1
v_call: TRBV24-1
j_call: TRBJ2-1
clone_size: -

cdr3_aa: CASSVDVGSNEQYF
cdr3_nt: TGTGCCAGCAGCGTAGATGTCGGGAGTAACGAGCAGTACTTC
d_call: -
v_call: TRBV9
j_call: TRBJ2-7
clone_size: -

cdr3_aa: CASGVGLLETQYF
cdr3_nt: TGTGCCAGCGGAGTGGGACTATTAGAGACCCAGTACTTC
d_call: TRBD2
v_call: TRBV7-2
j_call: TRBJ2-5
clone_size: -

cdr3_aa: CASSLAGRWGYTF
cdr3_nt: TGTGCCAGCAGCTTGGCAGGGCGGTGGGGCTACACCTTC
d_call: -
v_call: TRBV5-6
j_call: TRBJ1-2
clone_size: -

cdr3_aa: CASGLQGQSPQF
cdr3_nt: TGTGCCAGCGGTCTTCAGGGACAGTCCCCTCAGTTC
d_call: TRBD1
v_call: TRBV12-3/TRBV12-4
j_call: TRBJ2-4
clone_size: -

cdr3_aa: CASSPAQGSELFF
cdr3_nt: TGTGCCAGCAGCCCCGCACAGGGTTCGGAGCTGTTTTTT
d_call: -
v_call: TRBV3-1/TRBV3-2
j_call: TRBJ2-2
clone_size: -

cdr3_aa: CAWSVQPTLSWGYTF
cdr3_nt: TGTGCCTGGAGTGTACAGCCAACTCTATCTTGGGGCTACACCTTC
d_call: -
v_call: TRBV30
j_call: TRBJ1-2
clone_size: -

cdr3_aa: CASTWAGGRTGELFF
cdr3_nt: TGTGCCAGCACCTGGGCGGGGGGGCGGACCGGGGAGCTGTTTTTT
d_call: TRBD2
v_call: TRBV27
j_call: TRBJ2-2
clone_size: -

cdr3_aa: CASSYEAGTVEAFF
cdr3_nt: TGTGCCAGCAGTTACGAAGCCGGGACAGTTGAAGCTTTCTTT
d_call: TRBD1
v_call: TRBV6-5
j_call: TRBJ1-1
clone_size: -

cdr3_aa: CASSLSVQYSNQPQHF
cdr3_nt: TGTGCCAGCAGCTTAAGTGTACAGTATAGCAATCAGCCCCAGCATTTT
d_call: -
v_call: TRBV7-8
j_call: TRBJ1-5
clone_size: -

cdr3_aa: CASRSGTGATPPYNEQFF
cdr3_nt: TGTGCCAGCAGATCCGGGACAGGGGCGACTCCCCCCTACAATGAGCAGTTCTTC
d_call: TRBD1
v_call: TRBV27
j_call: TRBJ2-1
clone_size: -

cdr3_aa: CATKGTGNTGELFF
cdr3_nt: TGTGCCACCAAAGGGACAGGGAACACCGGGGAGCTGTTTTTT
d_call: TRBD1
v_call: TRBV24-1
j_call: TRBJ2-2
clone_size: once

cdr3_aa: CASRSDSRETQYF
cdr3_nt: TGTGCCAGCAGATCCGACAGCCGAGAGACCCAGTACTTC
d_call: -
v_call: TRBV27
j_call: TRBJ2-5
clone_size: -

cdr3_aa: CASSFFGQGETQYF
cdr3_nt: TGTGCCAGCAGCTTTTTCGGACAAGGGGAGACCCAGTACTTC
d_call: -
v_call: TRBV7-8
j_call: TRBJ2-5
clone_size: once

cdr3_aa: CASSHGTTYQPQHF
cdr3_nt: TGTGCCAGCAGTCACGGGACAACTTATCAGCCCCAGCATTTT
d_call: -
v_call: TRBV6-5
j_call: TRBJ1-5
clone_size: once

cdr3_aa: CASSLAGPMNTEAFF
cdr3_nt: TGTGCCAGCAGCTTGGCGGGACCAATGAACACTGAAGCTTTCTTT
d_call: -
v_call: TRBV7-2
j_call: TRBJ1-1
clone_size: few

cdr3_aa: CASSSRDFSYEQYF
cdr3_nt: TGTGCCAGCAGTTCCCGGGACTTCTCCTACGAGCAGTACTTC
d_call: -
v_call: TRBV6-5
j_call: TRBJ2-7
clone_size: -

cdr3_aa: CATSGESPGSYEQYF
cdr3_nt: TGTGCCACCAGCGGCGAATCTCCGGGGTCCTACGAGCAGTACTTC
d_call: -
v_call: TRBV15
j_call: TRBJ2-7
clone_size: -

cdr3_aa: CAIRAPGETQYF
cdr3_nt: TGTGCCATCAGGGCCCCGGGAGAGACCCAGTACTTC
d_call: -
v_call: TRBV10-3
j_call: TRBJ2-5
clone_size: -

cdr3_aa: CASSVGSISGNTIYF
cdr3_nt: TGTGCCAGCAGCGTAGGTAGCATCTCTGGAAACACCATATATTTT
d_call: -
v_call: TRBV9
j_call: TRBJ1-3
clone_size: -

cdr3_aa: CARFYRDRGSGGNQPQHF
cdr3_nt: TGTGCCAGGTTCTACCGGGACAGGGGGTCGGGGGGCAATCAGCCCCAGCATTTT
d_call: -
v_call: TRBV21-1
j_call: TRBJ1-5
clone_size: -

cdr3_aa: CAWSAAGQGNYGYTF
cdr3_nt: TGTGCCTGGAGTGCGGCGGGACAGGGGAACTATGGCTACACCTTC
d_call: TRBD1
v_call: TRBV30
j_call: TRBJ1-2
clone_size: -

cdr3_aa: CAAGTDSNTEAFF
cdr3_nt: TGTGCCGCGGGGACCGATTCGAACACTGAAGCTTTCTTT
d_call: -
v_call: TRBV15
j_call: TRBJ1-1
clone_size: -

cdr3_aa: CASSLSGANTGELFF
cdr3_nt: TGTGCCAGCTCACTGTCGGGGGCGAACACCGGGGAGCTGTTTTTT
d_call: -
v_call: TRBV18
j_call: TRBJ2-2
clone_size: few

cdr3_aa: CASSEGRGTDTQYF
cdr3_nt: TGCGCCAGCAGTGAGGGCAGGGGCACAGATACGCAGTATTTT
d_call: -
v_call: TRBV10-1
j_call: TRBJ2-3
clone_size: -

cdr3_aa: CATSIRQGIQPQHF
cdr3_nt: TGTGCCACCAGCATCCGACAGGGGATACAGCCCCAGCATTTT
d_call: TRBD1
v_call: TRBV15
j_call: TRBJ1-5
clone_size: -

cdr3_aa: CASSDTDRNTEAFF
cdr3_nt: TGTGCCAGCAGCGACACAGACCGGAACACTGAAGCTTTCTTT
d_call: -
v_call: TRBV7-9
j_call: TRBJ1-1
clone_size: few

cdr3_aa: CASSPTFWGEGYTF
cdr3_nt: TGTGCCAGCAGCCCTACCTTCTGGGGGGAAGGCTACACCTTC
d_call: -
v_call: TRBV11-2
j_call: TRBJ1-2
clone_size: once

cdr3_aa: CASSSRATNEKLFF
cdr3_nt: TGCGCCAGCAGTTCCAGGGCAACTAATGAAAAACTGTTTTTT
d_call: -
v_call: TRBV5-1
j_call: TRBJ1-4
clone_size: -

cdr3_aa: CASSDSSAGGAYEQYF
cdr3_nt: TGTGCCAGCAGTGATTCTTCCGCAGGGGGCGCGTACGAGCAGTACTTC
d_call: TRBD1
v_call: TRBV25-1
j_call: TRBJ2-7
clone_size: -

cdr3_aa: CASSDRYYEQYF
cdr3_nt: TGTGCCAGCAGTGACAGATACTACGAGCAGTACTTC
d_call: -
v_call: TRBV12-3/TRBV12-4
j_call: TRBJ2-7
clone_size: -

cdr3_aa: CASSDDREVYGYTF
cdr3_nt: TGTGCCAGCAGCGATGACAGGGAAGTCTATGGCTACACCTTC
d_call: TRBD1
v_call: TRBV2
j_call: TRBJ1-2
clone_size: -

cdr3_aa: CASSQLQGTEAFF
cdr3_nt: TGTGCCAGTAGTCAGCTGCAGGGTACTGAAGCTTTCTTT
d_call: -
v_call: TRBV19
j_call: TRBJ1-1
clone_size: -

cdr3_aa: CASSEAEGLGTDTQYF
cdr3_nt: TGTGCCAGCAGTGAAGCTGAGGGACTAGGCACAGATACGCAGTATTTT
d_call: TRBD2
v_call: TRBV2
j_call: TRBJ2-3
clone_size: -

cdr3_aa: CASSSYRTARTDTQYF
cdr3_nt: TGTGCCAGCAGCTCCTATCGGACAGCCCGCACAGATACGCAGTATTTT
d_call: -
v_call: TRBV11-2
j_call: TRBJ2-3
clone_size: -

cdr3_aa: CASSIQGVHGYTF
cdr3_nt: TGTGCCAGCAGCATACAGGGGGTACATGGCTACACCTTC
d_call: TRBD1
v_call: TRBV3-1/TRBV3-2
j_call: TRBJ1-2
clone_size: -

cdr3_aa: CASSPTGHEQYF
cdr3_nt: TGCGCCAGCAGCCCGACAGGGCACGAGCAGTACTTC
d_call: TRBD1
v_call: TRBV4-1
j_call: TRBJ2-7
clone_size: -

cdr3_aa: CASSPGQGFSYGYTF
cdr3_nt: TGTGCCAGCAGTCCAGGACAGGGTTTCTCCTATGGCTACACCTTC
d_call: TRBD1
v_call: TRBV27
j_call: TRBJ1-2
clone_size: once

cdr3_aa: CASSSLLPNTGELFF
cdr3_nt: TGTGCCAGCAGCTCACTCCTTCCGAACACCGGGGAGCTGTTTTTT
d_call: -
v_call: TRBV6-5
j_call: TRBJ2-2
clone_size: -